Listed below are T cell receptor beta chains from one sample, sequenced in a study of shared clonotypes between healthy human individuals. Clones were read by immunoSEQ multiplex PCR, and TCRdb kept only the in-frame ones, dropping some. The data hold roughly 2.2 million clones, with roughly 90% observed a single time. The sample taken for sequencing was naive CD4+ T cells from PBMCs. These receptors all stem from a young man in good health. Some clones in this sample may be carry-over from other donors' samples. Both conserved end residues are part of each CDR3. D genes are given only for firm matches. Clone size appears in some rows only: once, few, many, or a class for an expanded clone.

d_gene,v_gene,j_gene,abundance,CDR3aa,CDR3nt
TRBD1,TRBV28,TRBJ1-5,NA,CASTPGQGRQPQHF,TGTGCCAGCACCCCGGGACAGGGCAGGCAGCCCCAGCATTTT
TRBD1,TRBV30,TRBJ2-1,NA,CAWGQGLQIGQFF,TGTGCCTGGGGACAGGGACTCCAAATCGGGCAGTTCTTC
NA,TRBV5-6,TRBJ2-2,NA,CASSVRHGRGGTGELFF,TGTGCCAGCAGCGTTCGTCACGGCAGGGGAGGAACCGGGGAGCTGTTTTTT
TRBD1,TRBV5-6,TRBJ2-3,NA,CASSRADRGTDTQYF,TGTGCCAGCAGCCGGGCCGACAGGGGCACAGATACGCAGTATTTT
TRBD2,TRBV7-2,TRBJ2-7,NA,CASSAPGLAGGEQYF,TGTGCCAGCAGCGCCCCGGGACTAGCGGGAGGCGAGCAGTACTTC
NA,TRBV5-5,TRBJ1-3,NA,CASSATTGLRNTIYF,TGTGCCAGCAGCGCGACCACAGGGCTACGAAACACCATATATTTT
NA,TRBV5-1,TRBJ1-3,NA,CASSLKGNTIYF,TGCGCCAGCAGCTTAAAGGGAAACACCATATATTTT
TRBD2,TRBV6-5,TRBJ2-7,NA,CASSLGLTSVFEQYF,TGTGCCAGCAGCCTGGGGCTTACTAGCGTCTTCGAGCAGTACTTC
NA,TRBV18,TRBJ2-3,NA,CASSPLAAAPDTQYF,TGTGCCAGCTCACCACTAGCGGCAGCCCCGGATACGCAGTATTTT
NA,TRBV6-5,TRBJ2-1,NA,CASSPPGLTNNEQFF,TGTGCCAGCAGCCCGCCCGGACTAACGAACAATGAGCAGTTCTTC
TRBD2,TRBV7-2,TRBJ2-1,NA,CASSLGTSGREGEQFF,TGTGCCAGCAGCTTAGGGACTAGCGGGAGGGAGGGTGAGCAGTTCTTC
TRBD2,TRBV28,TRBJ2-1,few,CASSFGGSNEQFF,TGTGCCAGCAGTTTCGGGGGGAGCAATGAGCAGTTCTTC
NA,TRBV7-2,TRBJ2-3,NA,CASSLVGGAGADTQYF,TGTGCCAGCAGCTTAGTGGGGGGGGCCGGGGCAGATACGCAGTATTTT
NA,TRBV29-1,TRBJ2-5,NA,CSVAQELSYQETQYF,TGCAGCGTCGCCCAGGAGCTTTCGTACCAAGAGACCCAGTACTTC
TRBD1,TRBV19,TRBJ2-5,NA,CASSRQQGRKETQYF,TGTGCCAGTAGTCGACAACAGGGGCGAAAAGAGACCCAGTACTTC
TRBD2,TRBV19,TRBJ2-1,NA,CASSIGLAGNNEQFF,TGTGCCAGTAGTATCGGACTAGCGGGGAACAATGAGCAGTTCTTC
TRBD2,TRBV2,TRBJ2-2,NA,CAIGRGNTGELFF,TGTGCCATTGGGAGGGGTAACACCGGGGAGCTGTTTTTT
TRBD2,TRBV5-1,TRBJ2-7,NA,CASSLGSGRLYEQYF,TGCGCCAGCAGCTTGGGTAGCGGGAGGCTTTACGAGCAGTACTTC
NA,TRBV28,TRBJ1-2,NA,CASSLKQADYGYTF,TGTGCCAGCAGTTTGAAGCAGGCGGACTATGGCTACACCTTC
TRBD2,TRBV5-1,TRBJ2-7,NA,CASSSLAGKTYEQYF,TGCGCCAGCAGTTCGCTAGCGGGCAAAACCTACGAGCAGTACTTC
TRBD1,TRBV5-4,TRBJ2-2,NA,CASSLLSGGRVGELFF,TGTGCCAGCAGCTTGTTATCAGGGGGTCGTGTCGGGGAGCTGTTTTTT
TRBD1,TRBV5-1,TRBJ2-1,NA,CASSFGTADNEQFF,TGCGCCAGCAGCTTTGGGACAGCCGACAATGAGCAGTTCTTC
NA,TRBV6-1,TRBJ1-5,once,CASTLGGLKDQPQHF,TGTGCCAGCACGTTGGGGGGGCTTAAGGATCAGCCCCAGCATTTT
NA,TRBV7-9,TRBJ2-1,NA,CASSLAEAGSAQFF,TGTGCCAGCAGCTTAGCGGAGGCCGGATCGGCGCAGTTCTTC